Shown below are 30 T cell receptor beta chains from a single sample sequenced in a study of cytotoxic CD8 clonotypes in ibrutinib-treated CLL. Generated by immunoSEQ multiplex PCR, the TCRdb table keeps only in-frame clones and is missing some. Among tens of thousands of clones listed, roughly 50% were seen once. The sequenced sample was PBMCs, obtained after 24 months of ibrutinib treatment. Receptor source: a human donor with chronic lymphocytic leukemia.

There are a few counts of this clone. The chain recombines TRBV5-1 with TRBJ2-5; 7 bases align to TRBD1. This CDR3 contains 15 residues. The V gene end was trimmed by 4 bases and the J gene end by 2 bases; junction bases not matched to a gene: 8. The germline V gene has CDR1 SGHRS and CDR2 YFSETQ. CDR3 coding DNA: TGCGCCAGCAGCCTTACAGGGGTATGGCAAGAGACCCAGTACTTC. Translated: CASSLTGVWQETQYF.

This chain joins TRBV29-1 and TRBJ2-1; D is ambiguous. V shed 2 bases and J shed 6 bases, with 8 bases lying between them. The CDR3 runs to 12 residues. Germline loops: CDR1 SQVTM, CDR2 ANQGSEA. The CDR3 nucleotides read TGCAGCGTTGAAATATCAGGCAATGAGCAGTTCTTC. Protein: CSVEISGNEQFF.

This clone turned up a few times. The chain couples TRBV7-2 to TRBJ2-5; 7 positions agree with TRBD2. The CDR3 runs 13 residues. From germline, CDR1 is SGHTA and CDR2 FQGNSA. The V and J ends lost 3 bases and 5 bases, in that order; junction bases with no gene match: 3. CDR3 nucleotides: TGTGCCAGCAGCTTCCAGGGAGGGGAGACCCAGTACTTC. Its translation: CASSFQGGETQYF.

The CDR3 region has the DNA TGCGCCAGCAGCTTGGGAGGCGATGGGACCTACAATGAGCAGTTCTTC. Its protein is CASSLGGDGTYNEQFF. The chain employs TRBV5-1 and TRBJ2-1; D not resolved. The germline V gene encodes CDR1 SGHRS and CDR2 YFSETQ. The CDR3 loop spans 16 amino acids. V dropped 0 bases and J dropped 2 bases, with 12 bases sitting between them.

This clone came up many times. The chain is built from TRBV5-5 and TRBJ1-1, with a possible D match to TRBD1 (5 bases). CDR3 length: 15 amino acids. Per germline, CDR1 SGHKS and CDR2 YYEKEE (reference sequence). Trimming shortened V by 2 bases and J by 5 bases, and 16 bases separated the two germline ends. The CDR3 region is CASSLVGQGWTEAFF. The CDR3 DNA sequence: TGTGCCAGCAGCTTAGTAGGCCAGGGCTGGACTGAAGCTTTCTTT.

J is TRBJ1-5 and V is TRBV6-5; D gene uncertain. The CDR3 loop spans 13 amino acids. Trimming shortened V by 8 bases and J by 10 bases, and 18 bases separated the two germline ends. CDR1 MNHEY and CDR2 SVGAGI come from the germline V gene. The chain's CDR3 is CASSPSTISPQHF. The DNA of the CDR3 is TGTGCCAGCTCCCCCTCCACAATCAGCCCCCAGCATTTT.

CDR3 nucleotides: TGTGCCAGCAGTGAACAGGCTCTGTCACTTAACTATGGCTACACCTTC. Translation: CASSEQALSLNYGYTF. The rearrangement uses TRBV6-1 and TRBJ1-2; D ambiguous. With 2 bases removed from V and 1 base from J, the gap between germline ends came to 14 bases. Per the germline V gene, CDR1 is MNHNS and CDR2 is SASEGT. The CDR3 runs to 16 residues.

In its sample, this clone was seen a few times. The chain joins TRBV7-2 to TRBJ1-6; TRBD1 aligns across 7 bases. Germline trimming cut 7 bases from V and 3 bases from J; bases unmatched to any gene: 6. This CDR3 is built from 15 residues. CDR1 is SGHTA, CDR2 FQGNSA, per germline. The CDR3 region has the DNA TGTGCCAGCACGCAGGGGGATTTCTATAATTCACCCCTCCACTTT. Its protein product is CASTQGDFYNSPLHF.

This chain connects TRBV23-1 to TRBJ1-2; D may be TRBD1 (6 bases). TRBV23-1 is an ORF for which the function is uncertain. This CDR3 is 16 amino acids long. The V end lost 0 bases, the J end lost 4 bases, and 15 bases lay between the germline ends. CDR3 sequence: CASSQSRNRAGYGYTF. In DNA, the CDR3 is TGCGCCAGCAGTCAATCTAGGAACAGGGCCGGCTATGGCTACACCTTC.

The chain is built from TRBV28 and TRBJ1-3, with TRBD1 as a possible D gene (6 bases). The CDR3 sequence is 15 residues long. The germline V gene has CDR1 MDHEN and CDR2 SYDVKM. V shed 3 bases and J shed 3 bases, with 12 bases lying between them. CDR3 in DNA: TGTGCCAGCAGTTTTCCGGGGGCGCTTGGAAACACCATATATTTT. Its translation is CASSFPGALGNTIYF.

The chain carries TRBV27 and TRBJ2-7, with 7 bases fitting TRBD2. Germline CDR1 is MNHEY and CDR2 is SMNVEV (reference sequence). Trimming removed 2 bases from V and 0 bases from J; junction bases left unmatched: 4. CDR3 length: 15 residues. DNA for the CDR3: TGTGCCAGCAGTTTAAGCCTAGCGGTCTCCTACGAGCAGTACTTC. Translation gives CASSLSLAVSYEQYF.

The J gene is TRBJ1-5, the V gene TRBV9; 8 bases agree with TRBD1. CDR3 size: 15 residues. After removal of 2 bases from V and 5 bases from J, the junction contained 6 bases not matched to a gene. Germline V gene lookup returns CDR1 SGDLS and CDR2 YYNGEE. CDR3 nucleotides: TGTGCCAGCAGCGTGGGGACAGGCCGATATCAGCCCCAGCATTTT. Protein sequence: CASSVGTGRYQPQHF.

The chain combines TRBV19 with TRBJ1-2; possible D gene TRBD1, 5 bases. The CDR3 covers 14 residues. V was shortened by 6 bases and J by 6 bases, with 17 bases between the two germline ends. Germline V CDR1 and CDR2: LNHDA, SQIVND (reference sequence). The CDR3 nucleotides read TGTGCCAGTAGCCTTAACAGGTTTTTGGATGGCTACACCTTC. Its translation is CASSLNRFLDGYTF.

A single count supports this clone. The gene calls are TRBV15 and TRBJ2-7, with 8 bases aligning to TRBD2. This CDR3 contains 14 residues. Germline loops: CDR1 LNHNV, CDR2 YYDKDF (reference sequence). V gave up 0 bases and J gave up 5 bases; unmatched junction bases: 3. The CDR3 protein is CATSRDLAGDEQYF. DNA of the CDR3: TGTGCCACCAGCAGAGATCTAGCGGGTGACGAGCAGTACTTC.

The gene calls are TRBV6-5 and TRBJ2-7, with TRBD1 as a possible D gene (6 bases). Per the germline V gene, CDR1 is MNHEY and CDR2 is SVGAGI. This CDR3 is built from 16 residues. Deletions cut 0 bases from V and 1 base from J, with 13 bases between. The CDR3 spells CASSYSITDRSYEQYF. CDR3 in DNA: TGTGCCAGCAGTTACTCGATCACCGACAGGTCCTACGAGCAGTACTTC.

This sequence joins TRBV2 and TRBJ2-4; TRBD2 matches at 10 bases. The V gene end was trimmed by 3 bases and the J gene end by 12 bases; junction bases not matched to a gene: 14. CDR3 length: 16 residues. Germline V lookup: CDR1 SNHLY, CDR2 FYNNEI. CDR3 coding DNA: TGTGCCAGCAGTGATTTTTGGGTACTAGCGGGACGAGGTCAGTACTTC. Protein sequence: CASSDFWVLAGRGQYF.

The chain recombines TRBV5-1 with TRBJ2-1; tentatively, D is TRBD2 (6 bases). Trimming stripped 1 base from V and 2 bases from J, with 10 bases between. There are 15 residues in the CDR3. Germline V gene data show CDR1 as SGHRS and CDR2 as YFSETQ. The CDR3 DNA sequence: TGCGCCAGCAGCTTGTATCCGGGGGCCTACAATGAGCAGTTCTTC. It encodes CASSLYPGAYNEQFF.

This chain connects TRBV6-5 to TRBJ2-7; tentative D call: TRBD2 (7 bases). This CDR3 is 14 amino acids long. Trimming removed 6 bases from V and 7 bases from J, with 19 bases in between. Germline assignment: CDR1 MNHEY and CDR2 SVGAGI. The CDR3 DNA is TGTGCCAGCAGACCAAGGGGGGGGTTGGTTGAGCAGTACGTC. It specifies CASRPRGGLVEQYV.

In nucleotides, the CDR3 is TGTGCCAGCAGTCCCCTGACGGGAGGTTCCTACGAGCAGTACTTC. This codes for CASSPLTGGSYEQYF. The rearrangement uses TRBV28 and TRBJ2-7; TRBD2 agrees at 7 bases. CDR1 is MDHEN, CDR2 SYDVKM, per germline. This CDR3 is built from 15 residues. V dropped 5 bases and J dropped 1; count of bases not matched to a gene: 8.

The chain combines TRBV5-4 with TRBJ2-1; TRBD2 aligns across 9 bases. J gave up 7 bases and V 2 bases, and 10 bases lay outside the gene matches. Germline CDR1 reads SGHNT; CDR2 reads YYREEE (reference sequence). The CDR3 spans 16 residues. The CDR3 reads CASSLPVAGVRNEQFF. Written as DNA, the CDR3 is TGTGCCAGCAGCTTACCCGTAGCGGGAGTGAGAAATGAGCAGTTCTTC.

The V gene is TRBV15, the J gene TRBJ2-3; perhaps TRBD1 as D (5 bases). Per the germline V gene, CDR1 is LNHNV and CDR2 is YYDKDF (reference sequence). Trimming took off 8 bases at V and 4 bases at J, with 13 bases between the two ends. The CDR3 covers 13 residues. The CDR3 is CATLSRVSDTQYF. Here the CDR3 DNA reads TGTGCCACCTTGAGCAGGGTGTCAGATACGCAGTATTTT.

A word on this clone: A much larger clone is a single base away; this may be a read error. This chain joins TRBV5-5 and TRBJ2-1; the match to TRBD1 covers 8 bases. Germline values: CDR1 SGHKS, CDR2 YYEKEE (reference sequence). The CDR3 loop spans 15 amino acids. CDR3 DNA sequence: TGTGCCAGCAACTTGGTAGGACAGGGATACAATGAGCAGTTCTTC. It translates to CASNLVGQGYNEQFF.

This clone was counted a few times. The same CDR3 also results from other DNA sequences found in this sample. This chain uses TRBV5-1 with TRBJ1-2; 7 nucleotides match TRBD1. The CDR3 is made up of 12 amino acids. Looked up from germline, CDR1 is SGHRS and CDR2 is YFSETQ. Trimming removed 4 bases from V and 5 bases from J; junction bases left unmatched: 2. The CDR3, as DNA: TGCGCCAGCAGCCCGGGACAGTATGGCTACACCTTC. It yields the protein CASSPGQYGYTF.

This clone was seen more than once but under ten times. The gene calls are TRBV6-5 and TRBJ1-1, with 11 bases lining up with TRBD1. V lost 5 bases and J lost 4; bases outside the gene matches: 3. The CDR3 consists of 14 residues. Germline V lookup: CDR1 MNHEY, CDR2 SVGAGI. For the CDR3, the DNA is TGTGCCAGCAGTCTCGGGACAGGGGGCACTGAAGCTTTCTTT. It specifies CASSLGTGGTEAFF.

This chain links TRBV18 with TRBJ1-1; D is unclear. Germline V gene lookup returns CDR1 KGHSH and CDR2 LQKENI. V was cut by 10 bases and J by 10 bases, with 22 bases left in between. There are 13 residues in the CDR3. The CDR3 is CATRSGGIGGAFF. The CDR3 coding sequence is TGTGCCACCCGATCGGGAGGGATAGGAGGAGCTTTCTTT.

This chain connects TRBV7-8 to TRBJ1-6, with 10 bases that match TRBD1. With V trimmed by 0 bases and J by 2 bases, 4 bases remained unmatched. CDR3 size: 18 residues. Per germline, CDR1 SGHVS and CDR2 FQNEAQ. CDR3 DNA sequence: TGTGCCAGCAGCTTAGCGGGACAGGGGAAAACCTATAATTCACCCCTCCACTTT. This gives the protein CASSLAGQGKTYNSPLHF.

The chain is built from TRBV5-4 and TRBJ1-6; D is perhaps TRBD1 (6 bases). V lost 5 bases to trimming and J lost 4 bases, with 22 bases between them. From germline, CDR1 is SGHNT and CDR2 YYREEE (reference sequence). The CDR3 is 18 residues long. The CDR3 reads CASSNRQGSQLYNSPLHF. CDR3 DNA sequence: TGTGCCAGCAGTAATCGCCAGGGGAGCCAACTGTATAATTCACCCCTCCACTTT.

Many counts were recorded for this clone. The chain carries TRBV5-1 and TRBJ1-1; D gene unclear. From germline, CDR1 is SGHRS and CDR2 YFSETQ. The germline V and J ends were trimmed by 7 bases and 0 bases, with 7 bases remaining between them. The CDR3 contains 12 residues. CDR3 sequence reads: CASRTLNTEAFF. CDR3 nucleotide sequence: TGCGCCAGCCGGACTCTGAACACTGAAGCTTTCTTT.

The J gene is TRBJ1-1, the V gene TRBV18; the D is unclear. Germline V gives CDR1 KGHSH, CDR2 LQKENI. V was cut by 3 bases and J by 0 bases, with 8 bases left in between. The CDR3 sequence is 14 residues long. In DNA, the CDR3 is TGTGCCAGCTCACCGATACACTTGAACACTGAAGCTTTCTTT. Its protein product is CASSPIHLNTEAFF.

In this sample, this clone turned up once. The CDR3: CASSNAGFSTGDEQFF. CDR3 nucleotide sequence: TGTGCCAGCAGTAACGCAGGGTTTTCGACGGGCGATGAGCAGTTCTTC. The rearrangement links TRBV11-2 to TRBJ2-1; D may be TRBD1 (5 bases). The germline V gene encodes CDR1 SGHAT and CDR2 FQNNGV. The CDR3 sequence is 16 residues long. The V gene lost 6 bases and the J gene lost 8 bases, with 23 bases spanning the gap.